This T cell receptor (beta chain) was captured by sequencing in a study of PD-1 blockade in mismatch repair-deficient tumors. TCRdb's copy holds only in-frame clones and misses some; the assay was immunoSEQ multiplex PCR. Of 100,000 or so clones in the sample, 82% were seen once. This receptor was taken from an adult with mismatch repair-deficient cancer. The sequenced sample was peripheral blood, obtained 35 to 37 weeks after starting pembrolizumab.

The CDR3 reads CASSQVGQGAYGYTF. CDR3 nucleotides: TGTGCCAGCAGCCAAGTTGGACAGGGGGCATATGGCTACACCTTC. The chain joins TRBV4-2 to TRBJ1-2; 11 nucleotides align to TRBD1. This CDR3 has 15 amino acids. J gave up 5 bases and V 1 base, and 3 bases lay outside the gene matches. In germline, CDR1 is LGHNA, CDR2 YNFKEQ.